A selection of T cell receptor beta chains follows, all from one sample in a study of blood T cell repertoires in COVID-19. Clones were sequenced by immunoSEQ multiplex PCR, and TCRdb holds only the in-frame ones, with some missing. The repertoire consists of under 200,000 clones, with roughly 84% occurring once and the leading ten covering almost 5%. Sample: peripheral blood. The receptor source for this set is a woman of 80 years or more with acute or convalescent COVID-19. CDR3s include the opening cysteine and the closing phenylalanine or tryptophan. D genes are given only for firm matches. The listing skips clone size in some rows; elsewhere it reads once, few, many or a size class.

NA	TRBV18	NA	TRBJ2-2	TGTGCCAGCTCACCCTTCTCCGAGGTGTTGACCGGGGAGCTGTTTTTT	CASSPFSEVLTGELFF
NA	TRBV5-1	NA	TRBJ2-1	TGCGCCAGCAGCTTGTTACTAGGGCCTGAGCAGTTCTTC	CASSLLLGPEQFF
NA	TRBV18	TRBD2	TRBJ2-7	TGTGCCAGCTCACTATATAGCGGGGGATACGAGCAGTACTTC	CASSLYSGGYEQYF
once	TRBV7-9	TRBD1	TRBJ1-2	TGTGCCAGCACGGACAGGGGGAACTATGGCTACACCTTC	CASTDRGNYGYTF
NA	TRBV28	NA	TRBJ1-2	TGTGCCAGCAGTTTGATTGGGCGTAACTATGGCTACACCTTC	CASSLIGRNYGYTF
few	TRBV29-1	TRBD1	TRBJ1-2	TGCAGCGTTGAGGTTTCCCAGGGGGTAGGCTACACCTTC	CSVEVSQGVGYTF
NA	TRBV5-1	NA	TRBJ1-2	TGCGCCAGCAGCCTTCCATCGGGGGGCTACACCTTC	CASSLPSGGYTF
NA	TRBV14	NA	TRBJ1-2	TGTGCCAGCAGCCCCCGGACTTCAGGAGGCTACACCTTC	CASSPRTSGGYTF
NA	TRBV6-1	TRBD1	TRBJ2-1	TGTGCCAGCAGGGGCGGACAGGGGGCTAAGAATGAGCAGTTCTTC	CASRGGQGAKNEQFF
NA	TRBV6-5	TRBD1	TRBJ2-3	TGTGCCAGCCGCGGGACAGGGCGACAGGGAGATACGCAGTATTTT	CASRGTGRQGDTQYF
NA	TRBV7-2	NA	TRBJ1-6	TGTGCCAGCAGCCGTGGGGCCCCTGGGAATTCACCCCTCCACTTT	CASSRGAPGNSPLHF
NA	TRBV5-1	NA	TRBJ2-1	TGCGCCAGCAGGGCAACAGGCGACCCGTACAATGAGCAGTTCTTC	CASRATGDPYNEQFF
NA	TRBV7-2	NA	TRBJ1-4	TGTGCCAGCAGCTTTACGGGTGAAAAACTGTTTTTT	CASSFTGEKLFF
NA	TRBV10-3	NA	TRBJ2-3	TGTGCCATCAGTGAGGCCCTGGAGCGGGCAGATACGCAGTATTTT	CAISEALERADTQYF
once	TRBV2	TRBD1	TRBJ1-4	TGTGCCAGCAGTGTTAGACAGGGAAGGAATGAAAAACTGTTTTTT	CASSVRQGRNEKLFF
NA	TRBV11-2	NA	TRBJ1-3	TGTGCCAGCAGCGCCCAGTCGGGGTTCGGAAACACCATATATTTT	CASSAQSGFGNTIYF
NA	TRBV7-9	TRBD2	TRBJ2-1	TGTGCCAGCAGCTCGGAGCGGGGTTACAATGAGCAGTTCTTC	CASSSERGYNEQFF
NA	TRBV15	NA	TRBJ2-5	TGTGCCACCAGCAGAGATAGAGAGACCCAGTACTTC	CATSRDRETQYF
NA	TRBV5-1	NA	TRBJ2-1	TGCGCCAGCAGCTTGGGAAGCGTCGGGGGTGAGCAGTTCTTC	CASSLGSVGGEQFF
few	TRBV27	TRBD1	TRBJ2-7	TGTGCCAGCAGCCGGACAGGGGTAGGGACTCGGGAGCAGTACTTC	CASSRTGVGTREQYF
NA	TRBV18	TRBD1	TRBJ2-5	TGTGCCAGCTCGCGACAGGGGCGCCAAGAGACCCAGTACTTC	CASSRQGRQETQYF
NA	TRBV7-6	TRBD2	TRBJ2-7	TGTGCCAGCAGCTTAGCGGGCGGACTAGCGGGAGTATACGAGCAGTACTTC	CASSLAGGLAGVYEQYF
NA	TRBV2	TRBD2	TRBJ2-7	TGTGCCAGCAGTGATCCCCCGGCCAGCGGGATCGGCGAGCAGTACTTC	CASSDPPASGIGEQYF
NA	TRBV5-1	NA	TRBJ2-1	TGCGCCAGCAGCTTCGTTCCTACTGGGAGTGAGCAGTTCTTC	CASSFVPTGSEQFF
NA	TRBV11-2	TRBD1	TRBJ2-2	TGTGCCAGCAGCGTCGGCACAGGGGTAAGCCCCCCGCTGTTTTTT	CASSVGTGVSPPLFF
NA	TRBV4-3	TRBD2	TRBJ2-3	TGCGCCAGCAGCCAAGTCGGGGGAGGGCCACCGCAGTATTTT	CASSQVGGGPPQYF
NA	TRBV9	TRBD2	TRBJ2-7	TGTGCCAGCAGCGTAGAACCTAGCGGGAGGGCCTACGAGCAGTACTTC	CASSVEPSGRAYEQYF